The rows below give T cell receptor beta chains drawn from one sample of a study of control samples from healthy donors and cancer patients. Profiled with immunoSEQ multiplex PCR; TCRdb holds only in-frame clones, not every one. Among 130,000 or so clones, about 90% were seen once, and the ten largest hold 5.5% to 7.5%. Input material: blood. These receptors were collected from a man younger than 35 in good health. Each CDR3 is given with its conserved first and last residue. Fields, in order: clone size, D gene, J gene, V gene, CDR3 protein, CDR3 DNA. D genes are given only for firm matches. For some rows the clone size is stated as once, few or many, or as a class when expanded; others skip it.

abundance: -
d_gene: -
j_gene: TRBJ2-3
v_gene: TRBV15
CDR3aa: CATSMDVGDTQYF
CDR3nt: TGTGCCACCAGCATGGACGTAGGGGATACGCAGTATTTT

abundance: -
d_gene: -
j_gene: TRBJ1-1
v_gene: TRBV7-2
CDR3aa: CASSLHYWRNTEAFF
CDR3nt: TGTGCCAGCAGCTTACATTACTGGAGAAACACTGAAGCTTTCTTT

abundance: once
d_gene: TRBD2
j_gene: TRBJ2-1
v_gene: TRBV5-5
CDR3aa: CASSSHGGEQFF
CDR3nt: TGTGCCAGCAGTTCGCACGGGGGGGAGCAGTTCTTC

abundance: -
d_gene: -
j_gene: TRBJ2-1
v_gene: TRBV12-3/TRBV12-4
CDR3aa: CASSFWSRGNQFF
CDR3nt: TGTGCCAGCAGTTTCTGGAGCCGGGGGAACCAGTTCTTC

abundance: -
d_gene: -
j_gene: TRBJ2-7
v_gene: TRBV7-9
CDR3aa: CASSYLKEQYF
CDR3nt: TGTGCCAGCAGCTACCTTAAGGAGCAGTACTTC

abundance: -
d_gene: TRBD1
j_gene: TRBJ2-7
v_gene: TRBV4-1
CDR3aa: CASSQGQGIYEQYF
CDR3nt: TGCGCCAGCAGCCAGGGACAGGGCATCTACGAGCAGTACTTC

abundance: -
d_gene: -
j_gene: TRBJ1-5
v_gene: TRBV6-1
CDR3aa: CASSEAPALNQPQHF
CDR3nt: TGTGCCAGCAGTGAAGCGCCAGCTTTAAATCAGCCCCAGCATTTT

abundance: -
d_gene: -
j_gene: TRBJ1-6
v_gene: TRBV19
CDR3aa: CASSIAPSSYNSPLHF
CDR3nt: TGTGCCAGTAGTATCGCCCCGAGCTCCTATAATTCACCCCTCCACTTT

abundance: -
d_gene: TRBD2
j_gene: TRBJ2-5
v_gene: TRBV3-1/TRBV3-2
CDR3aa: CASSLRLAGGPYQETQYF
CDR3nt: TGTGCCAGCAGCCTCCGGTTAGCGGGGGGCCCGTACCAAGAGACCCAGTACTTC

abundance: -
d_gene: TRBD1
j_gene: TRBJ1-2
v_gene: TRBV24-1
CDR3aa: CATSDAGQGAWGYTF
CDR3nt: TGTGCCACCAGTGACGCAGGACAGGGGGCTTGGGGCTACACCTTC

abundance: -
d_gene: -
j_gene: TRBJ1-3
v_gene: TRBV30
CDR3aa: CAWSTSWTPFRPGNTIYF
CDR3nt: TGTGCCTGGAGCACCTCTTGGACTCCCTTTAGACCTGGAAACACCATATATTTT

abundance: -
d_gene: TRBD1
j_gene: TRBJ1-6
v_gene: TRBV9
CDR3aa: CASSGQGGNSPLHF
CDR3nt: TGTGCCAGCAGCGGACAGGGTGGGAATTCACCCCTCCACTTT

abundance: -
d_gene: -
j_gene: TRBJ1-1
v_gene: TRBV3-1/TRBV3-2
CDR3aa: CASSSGTVNTEAFF
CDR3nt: TGTGCCAGCAGCTCAGGGACGGTGAACACTGAAGCTTTCTTT

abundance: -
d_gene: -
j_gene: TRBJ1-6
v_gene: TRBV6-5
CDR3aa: CASSNRVNSPLHF
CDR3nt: TGTGCCAGCAGTAACAGGGTGAATTCACCCCTCCACTTT

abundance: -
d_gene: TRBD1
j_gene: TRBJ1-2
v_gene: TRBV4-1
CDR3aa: CASSQGQTGTGRIGYTF
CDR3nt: TGCGCCAGCAGCCAAGGGCAGACCGGGACAGGGAGGATAGGCTACACCTTC

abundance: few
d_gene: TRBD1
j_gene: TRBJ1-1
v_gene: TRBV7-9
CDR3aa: CAIWDRENTEAFF
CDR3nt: TGTGCCATTTGGGACAGGGAGAACACTGAAGCTTTCTTT

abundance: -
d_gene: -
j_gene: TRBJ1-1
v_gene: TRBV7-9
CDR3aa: CASSQEGTEAFF
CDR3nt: TGTGCCAGCAGCCAGGAGGGTACTGAAGCTTTCTTT

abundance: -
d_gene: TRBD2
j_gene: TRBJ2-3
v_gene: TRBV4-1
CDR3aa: CASSQTPLPTSGTWYF
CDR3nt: TGCGCCAGCAGCCAAACCCCCCTCCCCACTAGCGGGACGTGGTATTTT

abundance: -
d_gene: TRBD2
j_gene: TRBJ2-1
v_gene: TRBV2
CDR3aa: CASILAGGNEQFF
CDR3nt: TGTGCCAGCATACTAGCGGGGGGCAATGAGCAGTTCTTC

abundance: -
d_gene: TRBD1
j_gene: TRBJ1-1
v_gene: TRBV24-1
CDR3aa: CATSEGAGTEAFF
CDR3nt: TGTGCCACCAGCGAGGGGGCAGGCACTGAAGCTTTCTTT

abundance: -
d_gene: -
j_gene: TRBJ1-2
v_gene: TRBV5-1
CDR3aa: CASSVQDNVDGYTF
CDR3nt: TGCGCCAGCAGCGTACAGGACAACGTCGATGGCTACACCTTC

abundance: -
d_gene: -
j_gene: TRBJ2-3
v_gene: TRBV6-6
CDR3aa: CASRSRRGTDTQYF
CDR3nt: TGTGCCAGCAGATCAAGACGGGGCACAGATACGCAGTATTTT

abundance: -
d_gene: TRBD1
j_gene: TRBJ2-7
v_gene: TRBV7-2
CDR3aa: CASSPRTGIDEQYF
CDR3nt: TGTGCCAGCAGCCCCAGGACAGGGATCGACGAGCAGTACTTC